One and the same sample provided the 28 T cell receptor beta chains below, sequenced in a study of blood T cell repertoires in COVID-19. The table came from immunoSEQ multiplex PCR; TCRdb's copy has only in-frame clones and leaves some out. The top ten clones hold 24% of a sample with approximately 38,000 clones, around 87% of them seen once. Material: peripheral blood. All receptors come from a man in his forties or fifties with active or convalescent COVID-19.

This chain uses TRBV7-9 with TRBJ1-6; possible D gene TRBD1, 6 bases. In germline, CDR1 is SEHNR, CDR2 FQNEAQ (reference sequence). V was cut by 1 base and J by 5 bases, with 12 bases left in between. The CDR3 is 16 residues long. The DNA of the CDR3 is TGTGCCAGCAGCTTAGTGGCCCCAGGGGATAATTCACCCCTCCACTTT. Translated: CASSLVAPGDNSPLHF.

The chain couples TRBV2 to TRBJ2-1, with D unresolved. Germline V gene sequence: CDR1 SNHLY, CDR2 FYNNEI. The CDR3 has 11 amino acids. Trimming took 6 bases from V and 4 from J, leaving 4 bases between them. Here the CDR3 reads CASSYYNEQFF. The CDR3 DNA sequence: TGTGCCAGCAGCTATTACAATGAGCAGTTCTTC. Combining the CDR3 with reference TRBV2 and TRBJ2-1 gives the whole variable domain EPEVTQTPSHQVTQMGQEVILRCVPISNHLYFYWYRQILGQKVEFLVSFYNNEISEKSEIFDDQFSVERPDGSNFTLKIRSTKLEDSAMYFCASSYYNEQFFGPGTRLTVL.

The chain couples TRBV18 to TRBJ1-1; D may be TRBD1 (6 bases). The CDR3 is 13 residues long. V was cut by 6 bases and J by 1 base, with 9 bases left in between. Germline V CDR1 and CDR2: KGHSH, LQKENI. CDR3 residues: CASSSGQNTEAFF. CDR3 DNA sequence: TGTGCCAGCTCTTCGGGACAGAACACTGAAGCTTTCTTT. Filled out from reference TRBV18 and TRBJ1-1, the complete variable domain reads NAGVMQNPRHLVRRRGQEARLRCSPMKGHSHVYWYRQLPEEGLKFMVYLQKENIIDESGMPKERFSAEFPKEGPSILRIQQVVRGDSAAYFCASSSGQNTEAFFGQGTRLTVV.

This clone was recorded once. J is TRBJ2-5 and V is TRBV7-2, with 8 bases that match TRBD2. The CDR3 totals 16 residues. The trim removed 5 bases at V and 4 bases at J, leaving 12 bases unmatched. Looked up from germline, CDR1 is SGHTA and CDR2 is FQGNSA. The CDR3 coding sequence is TGTGCCAGCAGCCTAGACGGGGGGGCCCTGCGAGAGACCCAGTACTTC. This gives the protein CASSLDGGALRETQYF.

The genes are TRBV5-1 and TRBJ1-1; TRBD1 is a possible D gene (6 bases). Per germline, CDR1 SGHRS and CDR2 YFSETQ. The CDR3 is 15 residues long. V was trimmed by 1 base and J by 4 bases, leaving 14 bases between them. This chain's CDR3 is CASSLIGQGSTEAFF. CDR3 sequence (DNA): TGCGCCAGCAGCTTGATAGGTCAGGGGTCCACTGAAGCTTTCTTT.

J is TRBJ1-1 and V is TRBV3-1 (or the pseudogene TRBV3-2); no firm D call. The V gene's germline CDR1 is LGHDT and CDR2 YNNKEL (reference sequence). Trimming left V 6 bases short and J 7 bases short, with 15 bases between. This CDR3 spans 13 amino acids. In DNA form, the CDR3 reads TGTGCCAGCAGTCCGAGTCCCGCCGGTGAAGCTTTCTTT. This translates into CASSPSPAGEAFF.

The CDR3 DNA reads as TGTGCCAGCATCCAGCGGGGTAGGGGGACTGAAGCTTTCTTT. Amino acid sequence: CASIQRGRGTEAFF. This rearrangement joins TRBV6-6 to TRBJ1-1; perhaps TRBD1 as D (6 bases). The CDR3 is 14 amino acids. Germline CDR1 and CDR2: MNHNY and SVGAGI (reference sequence). The germline V and J ends were trimmed by 7 bases and 5 bases, with 17 bases remaining between them.

V usage is TRBV7-8 and J usage is TRBJ2-5; possible D gene TRBD2, 5 bases. The CDR3 contains 15 residues. The V end lost 1 base, the J end lost 0 bases, and 9 bases lay between the germline ends. Per germline, CDR1 SGHVS and CDR2 FQNEAQ. The CDR3 loop is CASSLGRRYQETQYF. CDR3 coding DNA: TGTGCCAGCAGCTTAGGTCGGAGGTACCAAGAGACCCAGTACTTC.

This chain links TRBV28 with TRBJ1-2; D is undetermined. Germline V gene data show CDR1 as MDHEN and CDR2 as SYDVKM. V lost 3 bases, J lost 4 bases, and 24 bases lay in between. The CDR3 spans 18 residues. The DNA of the CDR3 is TGTGCCAGCAGTTTTCTAGCCCCCCAAGGTGCGGGTACCTATGGCTACACCTTC. It translates to CASSFLAPQGAGTYGYTF.

The chain employs TRBV4-1 and TRBJ1-2, with 8 bases that match TRBD1. V trimming: 5 bases; J trimming: 6 bases; junction bases outside the gene matches: 8. The V gene's germline CDR1 is MGHRA and CDR2 YSYEKL. This CDR3 is built from 14 residues. DNA for the CDR3: TGCGCCAGCAGCTTTGGACAGGGAGTGGATGGCTACACCTTC. Translation gives CASSFGQGVDGYTF.

This sequence joins TRBV7-9 and TRBJ2-1; the match to TRBD2 covers 10 bases. The CDR3 extends over 16 amino acids. Germline V gene sequence: CDR1 SEHNR, CDR2 FQNEAQ (reference sequence). The ends lost 3 bases at V and 8 bases at J; junction bases unmatched: 10. The CDR3 spells CASSFPPSGSLDEQFF. CDR3 in DNA: TGTGCCAGCAGCTTCCCCCCTAGCGGGAGTCTTGATGAGCAGTTCTTC.

This chain uses TRBV5-6 with TRBJ2-4; 8 bases are a match to TRBD1. CDR1 and CDR2 from the germline V gene are SGHDT and YYEEEE. This CDR3 has 17 amino acids. The J segment lost 7 bases and the V segment lost 1 base, leaving 13 bases of the junction unmatched. The CDR3 sequence: CASSLWLGRGQGNIQYF. The CDR3 DNA reads TGTGCCAGCAGCTTGTGGTTGGGCAGGGGGCAAGGTAACATTCAGTACTTC.

The chain couples TRBV10-3 to TRBJ2-5; D is perhaps TRBD1 (7 bases). CDR1 is ENHRY and CDR2 is SYGVKD in the germline V gene. Deletions cut 5 bases from V and 4 bases from J, with 14 bases between. The CDR3 is 14 amino acids. The CDR3 reads CAISQLEGAETQYF. CDR3 DNA sequence: TGTGCCATCAGTCAATTGGAGGGGGCAGAGACCCAGTACTTC.

This clone was counted only a few times. J is TRBJ1-5 and V is TRBV6-6; tentative D call: TRBD1 (6 bases). V shed 7 bases and J shed 2 bases, with 15 bases lying between them. From germline, CDR1 is MNHNY and CDR2 SVGAGI (reference sequence). This CDR3 spans 15 amino acids. The CDR3 DNA reads TGTGCCAGCATGAGGACAGAGGTTGGCAATCAGCCCCAGCATTTT. Encoded protein: CASMRTEVGNQPQHF.

This chain links TRBV15 with TRBJ2-1; a weak D match, TRBD1 (5 bases). The germline V gene encodes CDR1 LNHNV and CDR2 YYDKDF (reference sequence). CDR3 length equals 15 residues. Trimming took off 7 bases at V and 0 bases at J, with 13 bases between the two ends. The CDR3, as DNA: TGTGCCACCAAGCCAGGGTCACTCTCCTACAATGAGCAGTTCTTC. Translating it yields CATKPGSLSYNEQFF.

V usage is TRBV5-1 and J usage is TRBJ1-3, with D perhaps matching TRBD1 (5 bases). The CDR3 is 15 amino acids. In germline, CDR1 is SGHRS, CDR2 YFSETQ. V lost 3 bases to trimming and J lost 4 bases, with 14 bases between them. CDR3 protein: CASSSTDSAGNTIYF. For the CDR3, the DNA is TGCGCCAGCAGCTCTACTGACAGCGCGGGAAACACCATATATTTT. The complete variable domain, with remaining parts taken from reference TRBV5-1 and TRBJ1-3, reads KAGVTQTPRYLIKTRGQQVTLSCSPISGHRSVSWYQQTPGQGLQFLFEYFSETQRNKGNFPGRFSGRQFSNSRSEMNVSTLELGDSALYLCASSSTDSAGNTIYFGEGSWLTVV.

The chain carries TRBV5-1 and TRBJ1-6; D remains unclear. Germline V gene sequence: CDR1 SGHRS, CDR2 YFSETQ. V lost 0 bases, J lost 2 bases, and 9 bases lay in between. The CDR3 is made up of 16 amino acids. CDR3 amino acids: CASSLVGGTYNSPLHF. CDR3 bases: TGCGCCAGCAGCTTGGTAGGAGGAACCTATAATTCACCCCTCCACTTT.

V and J are TRBV5-1 and TRBJ2-2; 14 bases agree with TRBD2. Germline values: CDR1 SGHRS, CDR2 YFSETQ. The V segment lost 4 bases and the J segment 2 bases; nucleotides outside the gene matches: 7. The CDR3 has 18 residues. The chain's CDR3 is CASSPKTSGGANTGELFF. The DNA of the CDR3 is TGCGCCAGCAGCCCGAAGACTAGCGGGGGGGCAAACACCGGGGAGCTGTTTTTT.

The rearrangement uses TRBV28 and TRBJ2-3, with 7 bases matching TRBD2. V trimming: 8 bases; J trimming: 2 bases; junction bases outside the gene matches: 4. CDR3 length equals 13 residues. Germline CDR1 reads MDHEN; CDR2 reads SYDVKM. CDR3 in DNA: TGTGCCAGCGGGCGGGAGACCACAGATACGCAGTATTTT. Amino acids: CASGRETTDTQYF.

This clone showed up just once. The rearrangement links TRBV30 to TRBJ1-4; possibly TRBD1 for D (5 bases). The CDR3 covers 14 residues. Trimming took off 3 bases at V and 0 bases at J, with 8 bases between the two ends. Germline-derived CDR1 and CDR2 are GTSNPN and SVGIG (reference sequence). As DNA, the CDR3 is TGTGCCTGGAGATCGACAGCAACTAATGAAAAACTGTTTTTT. Amino acids: CAWRSTATNEKLFF.

The chain uses TRBV10-3 and TRBJ2-7, with TRBD2 matching over 7 bases. Germline trimming cut 11 bases from V and 4 bases from J; bases unmatched to any gene: 8. Germline lookup yields CDR1 ENHRY and CDR2 SYGVKD. The length of the CDR3 is 12 residues. The CDR3 sequence is CAPFIGGYEQYV. Written as DNA, the CDR3 is TGTGCCCCCTTCATCGGGGGGTACGAGCAGTACGTC.

This clone came up a few times. CDR3 region: CASSLEAGYEQYV. In DNA, the CDR3 is TGTGCCAGCAGCTTAGAGGCAGGCTACGAGCAGTACGTC. The chain recombines TRBV7-9 with TRBJ2-7, with D unresolved. There are 13 residues in the CDR3. Trimming shortened V by 1 base and J by 3 bases, and 7 bases separated the two germline ends. Germline V CDR1 and CDR2: SEHNR, FQNEAQ (reference sequence).

This chain uses TRBV6-1 with TRBJ2-6; TRBD1 agrees at 12 bases. CDR1 is MNHNS and CDR2 is SASEGT in the germline V gene. With 4 bases clipped from V and 4 bases from J, the junction kept 11 bases outside the gene matches. The CDR3 runs 19 residues. CDR3 nucleotide sequence: TGTGCCAGCAGTGGAGAGCTGGGACAGGGGGCGACCGGGGCCAACGTCCTGACTTTC. Encoded protein: CASSGELGQGATGANVLTF.

The CDR3 is CASSFRPEDTQYF. The CDR3 nucleotides are TGTGCCAGCAGTTTTAGACCGGAGGATACGCAGTATTTT. The J gene is TRBJ2-3, the V gene TRBV27, with D unclear. Germline lookup yields CDR1 MNHEY and CDR2 SMNVEV (reference sequence). The CDR3 has 13 residues. V lost 3 bases to trimming and J lost 6 bases, with 10 bases between them.

This clone was observed once. CDR3 nucleotides: TGTGCCAGCAGCGTAGCTGTGAACACTGAAGCTTTCTTT. It is translated as CASSVAVNTEAFF. The chain couples TRBV9 to TRBJ1-1; D gene ambiguous. V dropped 0 bases and J dropped 0 bases, with 3 bases sitting between them. The length of the CDR3 is 13 residues. Germline CDR1 reads SGDLS; CDR2 reads YYNGEE.

This CDR3 reads CASSSGNYGYTF. CDR3 bases: TGTGCCAGCAGTTCAGGGAATTATGGCTACACCTTC. This chain joins TRBV2 and TRBJ1-2, with D maybe TRBD1 (5 bases). Germline values: CDR1 SNHLY, CDR2 FYNNEI. The CDR3 is 12 amino acids. The germline V and J ends were trimmed by 5 bases and 5 bases, with 9 bases remaining between them.

This sequence joins TRBV24-1 and TRBJ2-1; 9 bases match TRBD2. Germline loops: CDR1 KGHDR, CDR2 SFDVKD. The junction had 16 bases not matched to a gene; V was cut back by 5 bases and J by 12 bases. This CDR3 comprises 16 residues. In DNA, the CDR3 is TGTGCCACCAGTGCCCATTCGGGGCGGGAGGGCCAGGGGCAGTTCTTC. Translating gives CATSAHSGREGQGQFF.

The rearrangement joins TRBV3-1 (or the pseudogene TRBV3-2) to TRBJ2-3; 7 bases are shared with TRBD1. Germline values: CDR1 LGHDT, CDR2 YNNKEL (reference sequence). V lost 0 bases, J lost 5 bases, and 5 bases stayed unmatched. The CDR3 contains 15 residues. In nucleotides, the CDR3 is TGTGCCAGCAGCCAAGATCGGACAGGTGAAGATACGCAGTATTTT. Translating gives CASSQDRTGEDTQYF.